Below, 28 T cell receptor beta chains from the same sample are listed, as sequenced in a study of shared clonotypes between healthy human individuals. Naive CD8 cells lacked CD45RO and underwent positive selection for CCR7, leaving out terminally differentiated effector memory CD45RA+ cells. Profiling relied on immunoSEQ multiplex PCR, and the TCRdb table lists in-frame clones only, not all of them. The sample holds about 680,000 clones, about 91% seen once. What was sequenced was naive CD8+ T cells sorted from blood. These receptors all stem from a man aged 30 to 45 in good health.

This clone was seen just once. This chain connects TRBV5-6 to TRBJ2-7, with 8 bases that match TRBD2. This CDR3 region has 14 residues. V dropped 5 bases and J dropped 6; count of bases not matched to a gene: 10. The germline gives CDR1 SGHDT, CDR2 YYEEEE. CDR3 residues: CASSLPGLGSEQYF. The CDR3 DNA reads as TGTGCCAGCAGTTTACCGGGACTAGGGAGCGAGCAGTACTTC.

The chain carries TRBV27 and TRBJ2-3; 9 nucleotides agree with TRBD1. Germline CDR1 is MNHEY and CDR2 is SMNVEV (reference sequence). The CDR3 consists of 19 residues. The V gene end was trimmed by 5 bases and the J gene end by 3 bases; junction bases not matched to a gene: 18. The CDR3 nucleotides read TGTGCCAGCAGTCTAACAATTAGCCGTGCGGACAGGGGTACAGATACGCAGTATTTT. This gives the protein CASSLTISRADRGTDTQYF.

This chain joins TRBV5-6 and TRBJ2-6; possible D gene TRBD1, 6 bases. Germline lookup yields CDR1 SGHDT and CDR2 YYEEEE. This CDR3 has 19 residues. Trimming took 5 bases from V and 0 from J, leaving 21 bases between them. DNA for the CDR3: TGTGCCAGCAGGGCATTTCAGGGGTTACTGATCTCTGGGGCCAACGTCCTGACTTTC. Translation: CASRAFQGLLISGANVLTF.

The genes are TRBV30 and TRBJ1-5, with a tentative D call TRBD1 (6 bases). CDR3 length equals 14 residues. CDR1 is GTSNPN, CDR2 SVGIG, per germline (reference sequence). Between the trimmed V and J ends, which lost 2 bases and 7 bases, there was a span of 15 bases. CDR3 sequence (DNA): TGTGCCTGGAGTCCAAACAGGGTGAACCAGCCCCAGCATTTT. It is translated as CAWSPNRVNQPQHF.

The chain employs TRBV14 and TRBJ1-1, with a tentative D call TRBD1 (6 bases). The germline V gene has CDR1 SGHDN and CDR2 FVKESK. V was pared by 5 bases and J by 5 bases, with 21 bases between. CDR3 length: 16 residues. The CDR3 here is CASSGKEGGFWTEAFF. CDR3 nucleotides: TGTGCCAGCAGCGGGAAGGAGGGGGGATTTTGGACTGAAGCTTTCTTT. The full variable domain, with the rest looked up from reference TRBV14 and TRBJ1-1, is EAGVTQFPSHSVIEKGQTVTLRCDPISGHDNLYWYRRVMGKEIKFLLHFVKESKQDESGMPNNRFLAERTGGTYSTLKVQPAELEDSGVYFCASSGKEGGFWTEAFFGQGTRLTVV.

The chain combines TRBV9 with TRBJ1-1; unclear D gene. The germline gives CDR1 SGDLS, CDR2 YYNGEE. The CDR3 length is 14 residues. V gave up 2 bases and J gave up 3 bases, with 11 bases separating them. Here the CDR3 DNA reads TGTGCCAGCAGCGTTAGTGGGCAATACACTGAAGCTTTCTTT. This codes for CASSVSGQYTEAFF.

CDR3 sequence reads: CASSFGGGDTWNTEAFF. For the CDR3, the DNA is TGCGCCAGCAGCTTTGGTGGGGGGGACACCTGGAACACTGAAGCTTTCTTT. The chain is built from TRBV5-1 and TRBJ1-1, with D maybe TRBD1 (6 bases). V was pared by 2 bases and J by 1 base, with 18 bases between. Germline V gene data show CDR1 as SGHRS and CDR2 as YFSETQ. The CDR3 has 17 residues.

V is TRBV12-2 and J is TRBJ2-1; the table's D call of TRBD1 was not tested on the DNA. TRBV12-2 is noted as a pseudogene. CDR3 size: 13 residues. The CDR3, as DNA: TGTGCAAGTCCCTTGACAGGTGTAGGTGAGCAGTTCTTC. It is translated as CASPLTGVGEQFF.

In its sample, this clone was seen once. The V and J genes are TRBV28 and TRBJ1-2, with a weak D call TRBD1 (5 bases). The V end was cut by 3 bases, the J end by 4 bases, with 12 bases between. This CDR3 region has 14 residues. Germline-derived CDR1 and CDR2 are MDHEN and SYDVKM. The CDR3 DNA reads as TGTGCCAGCAGTTTGGCAGGGATTACCTATGGCTACACCTTC. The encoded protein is CASSLAGITYGYTF.

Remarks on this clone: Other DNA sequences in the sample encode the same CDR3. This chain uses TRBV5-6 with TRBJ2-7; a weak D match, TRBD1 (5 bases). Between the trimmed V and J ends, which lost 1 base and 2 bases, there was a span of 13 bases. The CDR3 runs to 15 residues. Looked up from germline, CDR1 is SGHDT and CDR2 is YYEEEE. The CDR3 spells CASSLIGQGPYEQYF. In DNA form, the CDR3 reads TGTGCCAGCAGCTTGATAGGTCAGGGCCCCTACGAGCAGTACTTC.

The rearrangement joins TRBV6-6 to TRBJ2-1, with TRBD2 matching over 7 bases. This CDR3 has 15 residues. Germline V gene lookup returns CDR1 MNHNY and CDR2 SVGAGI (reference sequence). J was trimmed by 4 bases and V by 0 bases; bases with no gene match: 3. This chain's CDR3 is CASSYSRGGYNEQFF. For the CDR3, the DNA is TGTGCCAGCAGTTACTCCCGGGGAGGGTACAATGAGCAGTTCTTC.

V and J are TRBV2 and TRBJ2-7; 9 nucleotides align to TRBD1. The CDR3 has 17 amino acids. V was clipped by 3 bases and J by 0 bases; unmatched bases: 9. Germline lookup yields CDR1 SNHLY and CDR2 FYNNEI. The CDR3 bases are TGTGCCAGCAGTGAGCTGGGACAGGGTACTTTCTCCTACGAGCAGTACTTC. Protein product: CASSELGQGTFSYEQYF.

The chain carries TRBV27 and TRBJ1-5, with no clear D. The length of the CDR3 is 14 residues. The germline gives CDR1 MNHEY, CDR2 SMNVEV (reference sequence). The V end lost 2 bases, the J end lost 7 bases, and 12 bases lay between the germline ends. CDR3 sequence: CASSLVGVGQPQHF. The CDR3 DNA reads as TGTGCCAGCAGTTTAGTTGGGGTGGGCCAGCCCCAGCATTTT.

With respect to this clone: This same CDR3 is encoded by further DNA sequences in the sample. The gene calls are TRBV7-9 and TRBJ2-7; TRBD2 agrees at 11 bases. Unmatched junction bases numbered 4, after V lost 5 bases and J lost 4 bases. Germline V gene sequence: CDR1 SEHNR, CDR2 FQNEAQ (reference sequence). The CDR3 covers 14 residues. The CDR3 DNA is TGTGCCAGCAGCCCGCTAGCGGGAGGATACGAGCAGTACTTC. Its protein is CASSPLAGGYEQYF.

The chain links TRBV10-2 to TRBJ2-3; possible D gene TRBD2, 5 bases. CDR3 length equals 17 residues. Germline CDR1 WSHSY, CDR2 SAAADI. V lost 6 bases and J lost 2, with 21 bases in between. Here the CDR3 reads CASSPGKLMGNTDTQYF. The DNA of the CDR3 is TGCGCCAGCAGCCCCGGGAAACTAATGGGGAACACAGATACGCAGTATTTT.

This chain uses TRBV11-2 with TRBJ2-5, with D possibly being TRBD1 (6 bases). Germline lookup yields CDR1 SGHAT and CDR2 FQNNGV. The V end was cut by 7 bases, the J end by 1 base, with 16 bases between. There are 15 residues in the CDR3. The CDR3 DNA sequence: TGTGCCAGCACTCACCTCATGGGGGCCCAAGAGACCCAGTACTTC. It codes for CASTHLMGAQETQYF.

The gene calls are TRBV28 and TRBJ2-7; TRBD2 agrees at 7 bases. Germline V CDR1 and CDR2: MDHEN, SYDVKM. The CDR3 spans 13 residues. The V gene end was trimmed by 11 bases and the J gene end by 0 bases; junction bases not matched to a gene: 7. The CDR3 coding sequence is TGTGCCCCACCTCCTAGCGGCTCCTACGAGCAGTACTTC. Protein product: CAPPPSGSYEQYF. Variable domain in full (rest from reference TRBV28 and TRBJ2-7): DVKVTQSSRYLVKRTGEKVFLECVQDMDHENMFWYRQDPGLGLRLIYFSYDVKMKEKGDIPEGYSVSREKKERFSLILESASTNQTSMYLCAPPPSGSYEQYFGPGTRLTVT.

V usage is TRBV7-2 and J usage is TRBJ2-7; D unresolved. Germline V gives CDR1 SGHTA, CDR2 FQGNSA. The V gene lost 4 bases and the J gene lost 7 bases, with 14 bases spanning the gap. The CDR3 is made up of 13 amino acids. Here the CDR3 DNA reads TGTGCCAGCAGCTCCCCCCCCTGGGAAGAGCAGTACTTC. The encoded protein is CASSSPPWEEQYF.

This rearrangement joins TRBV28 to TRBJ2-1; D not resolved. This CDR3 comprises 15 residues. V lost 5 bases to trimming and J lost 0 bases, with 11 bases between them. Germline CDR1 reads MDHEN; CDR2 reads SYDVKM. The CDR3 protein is CASSPTYHSYNEQFF. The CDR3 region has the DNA TGTGCCAGCAGTCCAACTTACCACTCCTACAATGAGCAGTTCTTC.

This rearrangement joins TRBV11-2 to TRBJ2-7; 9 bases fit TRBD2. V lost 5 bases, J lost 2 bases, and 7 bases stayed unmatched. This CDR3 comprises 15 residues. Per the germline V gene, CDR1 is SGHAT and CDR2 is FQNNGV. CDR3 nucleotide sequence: TGTGCCAGCAGCGGCTTGGCGGGAGGGACCTACGAGCAGTACTTC. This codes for CASSGLAGGTYEQYF.

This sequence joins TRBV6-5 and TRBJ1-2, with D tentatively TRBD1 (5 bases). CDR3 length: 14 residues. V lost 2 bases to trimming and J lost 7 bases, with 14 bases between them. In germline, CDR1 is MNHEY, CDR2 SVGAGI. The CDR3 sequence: CASSYGRAPVGYTF. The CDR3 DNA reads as TGTGCCAGCAGTTACGGCAGGGCGCCCGTTGGCTACACCTTC.

The DNA of the CDR3 is TGTGCCAGCAGAAGGACACAGGGGCAGGAGACCCAGTACTTC. This translates into CASRRTQGQETQYF. The chain combines TRBV2 with TRBJ2-5; TRBD1 matches 7 bases. V dropped 6 bases and J dropped 5; count of bases not matched to a gene: 9. The CDR3 contains 14 residues. Germline lookup yields CDR1 SNHLY and CDR2 FYNNEI.

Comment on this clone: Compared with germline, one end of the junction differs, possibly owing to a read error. Here the CDR3 reads CATSRDRANYNEQFF. The CDR3 coding sequence is TGTGCCACCAGCCGAGACAGGGCGAATTACAATGAGCAGTTCTTC. V is TRBV15 and J is TRBJ2-1; 7 bases agree with TRBD1. This CDR3 spans 15 amino acids. From germline, CDR1 is LNHNV and CDR2 YYDKDF (reference sequence).

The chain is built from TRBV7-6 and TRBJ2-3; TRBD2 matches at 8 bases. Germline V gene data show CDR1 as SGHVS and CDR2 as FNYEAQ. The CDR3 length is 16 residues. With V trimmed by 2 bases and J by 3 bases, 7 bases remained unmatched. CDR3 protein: CASSLRAGAGTDTQYF. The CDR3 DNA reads TGTGCCAGCAGCTTACGAGCGGGAGCGGGGACAGATACGCAGTATTTT. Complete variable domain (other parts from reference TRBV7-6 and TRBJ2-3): GAGVSQSPRYKVTKRGQDVALRCDPISGHVSLYWYRQALGQGPEFLTYFNYEAQQDKSGLPNDRFSAERPEGSISTLTIQRTEQRDSAMYRCASSLRAGAGTDTQYFGPGTRLTVL.

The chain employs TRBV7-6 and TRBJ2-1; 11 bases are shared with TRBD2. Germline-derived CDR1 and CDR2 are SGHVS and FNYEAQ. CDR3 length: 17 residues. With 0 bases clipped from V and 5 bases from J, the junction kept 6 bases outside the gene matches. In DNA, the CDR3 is TGTGCCAGCAGCTTAGCTACTAGCGGGGGCTATAACAATGAGCAGTTCTTC. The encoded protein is CASSLATSGGYNNEQFF.

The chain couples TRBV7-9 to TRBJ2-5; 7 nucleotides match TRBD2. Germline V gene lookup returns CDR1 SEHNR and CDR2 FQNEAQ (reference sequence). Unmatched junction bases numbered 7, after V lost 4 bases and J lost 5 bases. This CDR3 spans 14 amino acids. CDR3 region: CASSSAGVGETQYF. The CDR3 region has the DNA TGTGCCAGCAGCTCCGCGGGAGTGGGGGAGACCCAGTACTTC. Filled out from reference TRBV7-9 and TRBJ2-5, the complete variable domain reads DTGVSQNPRHKITKRGQNVTFRCDPISEHNRLYWYRQTLGQGPEFLTYFQNEAQLEKSRLLSDRFSAERPKGSFSTLEIQRTEQGDSAMYLCASSSAGVGETQYFGPGTRLLVL.

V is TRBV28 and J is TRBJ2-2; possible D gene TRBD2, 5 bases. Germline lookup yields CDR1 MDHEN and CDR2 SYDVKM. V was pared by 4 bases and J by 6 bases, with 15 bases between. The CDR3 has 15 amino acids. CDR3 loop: CASSYRGLMSGELFF. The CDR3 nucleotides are TGTGCCAGCAGTTACCGGGGTCTAATGTCCGGGGAGCTGTTTTTT.

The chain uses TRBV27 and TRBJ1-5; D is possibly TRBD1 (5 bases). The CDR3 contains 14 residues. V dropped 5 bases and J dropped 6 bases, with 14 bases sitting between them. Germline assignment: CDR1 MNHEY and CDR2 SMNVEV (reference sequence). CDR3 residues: CASSARGISQPQHF. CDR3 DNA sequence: TGTGCCAGCAGTGCCCGGGGCATTAGTCAGCCCCAGCATTTT.